Below, one TCR beta chain is given with its context. Germline trimming cut 7 bases from V and 4 bases from J; bases unmatched to any gene: 5. This CDR3 is built from 13 residues. The data stem from a study of blood T cell repertoires in COVID-19. Study information: Acute-phase and convalescent COVID-19 samples originated in the United States, Italy and Spain. The analysed material was cDNA or gDNA that came from T cells, B-cell-depleted T cells, or PBMCs.

The repertoire was sequenced with immunoSEQ multiplex PCR; TCRdb's copy has only in-frame clones and lacks some. The sample consists of a few hundred thousand clones, 89% of them appearing once. The source material was peripheral blood. This TCR was sampled from a woman aged 40 to 50 who had recovered from COVID-19. The J gene is TRBJ2-5, the V gene TRBV12-3 or TRBV12-4; 8 bases line up with TRBD1. In DNA, the CDR3 is TGTGCCAGCATTCAGGGGGCCGGAGAGACCCAGTACTTC. Residues: CASIQGAGETQYF.